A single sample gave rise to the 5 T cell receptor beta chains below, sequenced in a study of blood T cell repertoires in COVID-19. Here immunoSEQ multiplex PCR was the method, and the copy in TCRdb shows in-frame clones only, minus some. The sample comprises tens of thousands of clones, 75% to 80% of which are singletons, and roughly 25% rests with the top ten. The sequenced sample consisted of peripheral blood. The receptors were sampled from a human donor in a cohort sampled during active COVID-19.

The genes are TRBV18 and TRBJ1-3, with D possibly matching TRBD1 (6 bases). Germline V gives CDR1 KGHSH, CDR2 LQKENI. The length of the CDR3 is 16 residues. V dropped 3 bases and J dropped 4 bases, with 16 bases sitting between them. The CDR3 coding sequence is TGTGCCAGCTCACCCATATTGGGGGCGGACGGAAACACCATATATTTT. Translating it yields CASSPILGADGNTIYF.

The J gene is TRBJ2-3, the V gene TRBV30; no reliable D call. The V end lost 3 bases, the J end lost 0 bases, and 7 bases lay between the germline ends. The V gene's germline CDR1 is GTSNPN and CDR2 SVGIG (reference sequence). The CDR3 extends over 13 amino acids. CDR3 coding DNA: TGTGCCTGGAGAGCGCCGAGCACAGATACGCAGTATTTT. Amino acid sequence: CAWRAPSTDTQYF.

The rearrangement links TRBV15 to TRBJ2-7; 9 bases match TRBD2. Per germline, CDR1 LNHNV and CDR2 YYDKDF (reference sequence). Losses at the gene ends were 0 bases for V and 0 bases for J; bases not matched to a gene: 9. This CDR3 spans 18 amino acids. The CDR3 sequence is CATSRDLLLAGNSYEQYF. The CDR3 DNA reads TGTGCCACCAGCAGAGATCTCCTACTAGCGGGTAACTCCTACGAGCAGTACTTC.

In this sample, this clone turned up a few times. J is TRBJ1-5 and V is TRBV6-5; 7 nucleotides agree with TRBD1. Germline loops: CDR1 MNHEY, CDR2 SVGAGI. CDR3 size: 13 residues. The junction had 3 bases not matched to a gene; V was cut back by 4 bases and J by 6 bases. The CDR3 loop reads CASSSQGSQPQHF. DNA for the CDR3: TGTGCCAGCAGTTCACAGGGGAGTCAGCCCCAGCATTTT.

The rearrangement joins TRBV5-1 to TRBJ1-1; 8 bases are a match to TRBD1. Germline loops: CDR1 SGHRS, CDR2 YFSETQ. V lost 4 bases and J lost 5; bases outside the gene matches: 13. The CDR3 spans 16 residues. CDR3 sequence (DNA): TGCGCCAGCAGCAGAATGGAACAGGGGGGCCCTACTGAAGCTTTCTTT. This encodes CASSRMEQGGPTEAFF.